This T cell receptor (beta chain) derives from a study of early T cells in non-severe SARS-CoV-2 infection. TCRdb reanalysed the 5' RACE reads using MiXCR and keeps one entry per CDR3 protein. The sample lists 25,000 to 30,000 distinct CDR3 sequences; approximately 4.6% were seen once. Sequenced: whole blood. This clonotype originated in an adult who was a healthcare worker with PCR-confirmed SARS-CoV-2 infection or an uninfected control (not recorded which).

This chain's CDR3 is CASSLTSGESTDTQYF. The CDR3 bases are TGTGCCAGCAGCCTCACTAGCGGAGAAAGCACAGATACGCAGTATTTT. The V and J genes are TRBV7-9 and TRBJ2-3; 8 bases fit TRBD2. Trimming took 5 bases from V and 0 from J; bases not matched to a gene: 7. CDR1 SEHNR and CDR2 FQNEAQ come from the germline V gene (reference sequence). The CDR3 is 16 amino acids. Using reference TRBV7-9 and TRBJ2-3 for the parts outside the CDR3, the full variable domain is DTGVSQNPRHKITKRGQNVTFRCDPISEHNRLYWYRQTLGQGPEFLTYFQNEAQLEKSRLLSDRFSAERPKGSFSTLEIQRTEQGDSAMYLCASSLTSGESTDTQYFGPGTRLTVL.